This T cell receptor beta chain emerged from a study of blood T cell repertoires in COVID-19. Study at large: From the United States, Italy and Spain came samples of acute and convalescent COVID-19. Sample material is recorded as cDNA or gDNA derived from T cells, B-cell-depleted T cells, or PBMCs.

Method: immunoSEQ multiplex PCR; TCRdb's copy keeps in-frame clones and lacks some. The data hold about 270,000 clones, with 90% observed a single time. Those who participated ranged in age from about 18 to 89 years and resided in 20 to 25 US areas. The specimen was PBMCs or T cells enriched from blood (not recorded which). The TCR was taken from a woman between 25 and 40 years old with acute COVID-19.

In nucleotides, the CDR3 is TGTGCCAGTAGTATAGGGCTAGCGGCCTCCTACAATGAGCAGTTCTTC. Translation: CASSIGLAASYNEQFF. J is TRBJ2-1 and V is TRBV19; 7 nucleotides line up with TRBD2. Losses at the gene ends were 1 base for V and 0 bases for J; bases not matched to a gene: 3. The CDR3 is 16 amino acids. From germline, CDR1 is LNHDA and CDR2 SQIVND (reference sequence).